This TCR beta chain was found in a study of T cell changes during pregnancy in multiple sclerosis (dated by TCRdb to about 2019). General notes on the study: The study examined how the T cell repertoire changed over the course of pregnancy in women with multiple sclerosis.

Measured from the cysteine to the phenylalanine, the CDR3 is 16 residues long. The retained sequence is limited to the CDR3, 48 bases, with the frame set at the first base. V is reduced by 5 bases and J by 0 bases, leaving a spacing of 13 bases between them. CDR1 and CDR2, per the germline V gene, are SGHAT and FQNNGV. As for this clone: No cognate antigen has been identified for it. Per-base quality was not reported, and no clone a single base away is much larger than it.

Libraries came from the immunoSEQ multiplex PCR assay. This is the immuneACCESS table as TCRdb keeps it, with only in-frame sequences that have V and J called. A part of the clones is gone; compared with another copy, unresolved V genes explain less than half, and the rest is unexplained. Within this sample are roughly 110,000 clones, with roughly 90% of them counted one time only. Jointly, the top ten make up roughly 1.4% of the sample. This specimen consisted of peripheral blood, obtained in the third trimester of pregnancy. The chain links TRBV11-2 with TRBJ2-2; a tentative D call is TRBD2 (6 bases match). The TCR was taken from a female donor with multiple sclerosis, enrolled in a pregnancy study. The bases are TGTGCCAGCAGCAGGAGATCGGGGGCGAACACCGGGGAGCTGTTTTTT. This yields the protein CASSRRSGANTGELFF.